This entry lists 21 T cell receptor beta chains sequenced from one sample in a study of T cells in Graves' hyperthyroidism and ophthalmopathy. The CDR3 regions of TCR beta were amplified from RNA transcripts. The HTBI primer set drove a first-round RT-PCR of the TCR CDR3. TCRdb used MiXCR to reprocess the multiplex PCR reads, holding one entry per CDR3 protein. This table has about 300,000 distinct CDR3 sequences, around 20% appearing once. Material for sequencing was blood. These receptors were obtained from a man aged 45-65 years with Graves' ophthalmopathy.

The CDR3 DNA is TGTGCCATCAGTGAGTGGAGGACAGGGGCCAATGAGCAGTTCTTC. This translates into CAISEWRTGANEQFF. The genes are TRBV10-3 and TRBJ2-1; 9 bases line up with TRBD1. Germline-derived CDR1 and CDR2 are ENHRY and SYGVKD. Trimming removed 1 base from V and 6 bases from J; junction bases left unmatched: 4. The CDR3 totals 15 residues.

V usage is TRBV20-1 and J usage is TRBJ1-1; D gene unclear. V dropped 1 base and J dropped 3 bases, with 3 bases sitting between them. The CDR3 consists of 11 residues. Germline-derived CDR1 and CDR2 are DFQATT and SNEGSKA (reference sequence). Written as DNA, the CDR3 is TGCAGTGCTAGAGCGGACACTGAAGCTTTCTTT. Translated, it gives CSARADTEAFF.

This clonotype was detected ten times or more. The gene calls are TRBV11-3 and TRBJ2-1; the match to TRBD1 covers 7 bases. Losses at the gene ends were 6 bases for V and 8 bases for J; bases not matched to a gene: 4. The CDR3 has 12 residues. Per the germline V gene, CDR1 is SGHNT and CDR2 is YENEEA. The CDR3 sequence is CASSSTGDEQFF. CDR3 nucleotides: TGTGCCAGCAGTTCCACAGGGGATGAGCAGTTCTTC.

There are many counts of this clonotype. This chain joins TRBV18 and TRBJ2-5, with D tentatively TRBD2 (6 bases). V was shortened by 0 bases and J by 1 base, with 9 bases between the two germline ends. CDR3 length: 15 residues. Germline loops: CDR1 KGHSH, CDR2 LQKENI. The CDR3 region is CASSPPAGFQETQYF. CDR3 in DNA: TGTGCCAGCTCACCACCGGCGGGGTTCCAAGAGACCCAGTACTTC. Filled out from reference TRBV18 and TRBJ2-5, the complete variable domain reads NAGVMQNPRHLVRRRGQEARLRCSPMKGHSHVYWYRQLPEEGLKFMVYLQKENIIDESGMPKERFSAEFPKEGPSILRIQQVVRGDSAAYFCASSPPAGFQETQYFGPGTRLLVL.

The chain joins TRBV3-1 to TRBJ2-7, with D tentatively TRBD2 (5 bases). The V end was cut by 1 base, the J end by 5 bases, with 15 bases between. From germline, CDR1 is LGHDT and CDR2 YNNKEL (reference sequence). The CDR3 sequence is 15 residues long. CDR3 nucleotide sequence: TGTGCCAGCAGCCAAGGTCCGGGAAAAGTTAACGAGCAGTACTTC. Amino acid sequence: CASSQGPGKVNEQYF.

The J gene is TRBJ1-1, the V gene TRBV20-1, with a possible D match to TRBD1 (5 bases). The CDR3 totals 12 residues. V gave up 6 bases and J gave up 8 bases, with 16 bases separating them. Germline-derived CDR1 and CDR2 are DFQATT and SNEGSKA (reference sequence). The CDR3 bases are TGCAGTGCGCACGACTCCGGGACCGAAGCTTTCTTT. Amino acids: CSAHDSGTEAFF.

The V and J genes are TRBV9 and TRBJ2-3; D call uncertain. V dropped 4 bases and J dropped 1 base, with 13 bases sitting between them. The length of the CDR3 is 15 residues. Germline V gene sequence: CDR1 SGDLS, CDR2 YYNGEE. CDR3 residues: CASSLGEVGTDTQYF. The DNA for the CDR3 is TGTGCCAGCAGCTTAGGCGAAGTTGGCACAGATACGCAGTATTTT.

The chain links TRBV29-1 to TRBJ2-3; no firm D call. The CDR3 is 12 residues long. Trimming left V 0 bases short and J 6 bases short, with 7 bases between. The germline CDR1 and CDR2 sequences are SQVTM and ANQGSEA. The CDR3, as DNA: TGCAGCGTTGAAGAAGGAAGTGATACGCAGTATTTT. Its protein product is CSVEEGSDTQYF.

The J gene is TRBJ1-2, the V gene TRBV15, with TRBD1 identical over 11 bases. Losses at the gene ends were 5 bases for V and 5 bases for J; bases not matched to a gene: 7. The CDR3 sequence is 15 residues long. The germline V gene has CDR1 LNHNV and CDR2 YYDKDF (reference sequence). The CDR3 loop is CATSGGTGGSYGYTF. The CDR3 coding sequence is TGTGCCACCAGCGGAGGGACAGGGGGGTCTTATGGCTACACCTTC.

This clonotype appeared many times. The CDR3 spells CASSFQLRTSGATDTQYF. In DNA, the CDR3 is TGTGCCAGCAGTTTTCAGCTCAGGACTAGCGGGGCCACAGATACGCAGTATTTT. The chain uses TRBV28 and TRBJ2-3, with 12 bases matching TRBD2. V dropped 3 bases and J dropped 2; count of bases not matched to a gene: 9. The CDR3 length is 18 residues. Germline loops: CDR1 MDHEN, CDR2 SYDVKM. The variable domain in full, with the rest retrieved from reference TRBV28 and TRBJ2-3, is DVKVTQSSRYLVKRTGEKVFLECVQDMDHENMFWYRQDPGLGLRLIYFSYDVKMKEKGDIPEGYSVSREKKERFSLILESASTNQTSMYLCASSFQLRTSGATDTQYFGPGTRLTVL.

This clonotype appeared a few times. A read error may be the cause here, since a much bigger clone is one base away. In DNA form, the CDR3 reads TGTGCCACCAGTGAGGGACAGGGGGCAGGTCAGCCCCAGCATTTT. Its translation: CATSEGQGAGQPQHF. V usage is TRBV24-1 and J usage is TRBJ1-5; 12 nucleotides match TRBD1. Germline V gene sequence: CDR1 KGHDR, CDR2 SFDVKD. V lost 4 bases and J lost 6; bases outside the gene matches: 3. CDR3 length: 15 residues.

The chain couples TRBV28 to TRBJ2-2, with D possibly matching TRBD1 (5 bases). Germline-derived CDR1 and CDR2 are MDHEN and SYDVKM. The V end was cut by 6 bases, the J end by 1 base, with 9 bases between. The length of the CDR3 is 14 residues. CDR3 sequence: CASRPTGNTGELFF. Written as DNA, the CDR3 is TGTGCCAGCAGGCCTACAGGGAACACCGGGGAGCTGTTTTTT.

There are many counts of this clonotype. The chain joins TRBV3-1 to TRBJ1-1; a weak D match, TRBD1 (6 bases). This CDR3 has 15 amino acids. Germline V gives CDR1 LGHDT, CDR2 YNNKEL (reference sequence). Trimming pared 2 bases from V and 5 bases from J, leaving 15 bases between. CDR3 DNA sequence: TGTGCCAGCAGCCAATTTGCCGGGGGCGGGACTGAAGCTTTCTTT. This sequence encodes CASSQFAGGGTEAFF.

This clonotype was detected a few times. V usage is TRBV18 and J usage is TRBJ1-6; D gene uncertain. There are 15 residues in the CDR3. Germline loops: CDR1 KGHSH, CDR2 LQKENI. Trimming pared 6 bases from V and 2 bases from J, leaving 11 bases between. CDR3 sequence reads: CASSPKRAYNSPLHF. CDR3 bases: TGTGCCAGCTCGCCCAAAAGGGCCTATAATTCACCCCTCCACTTT.

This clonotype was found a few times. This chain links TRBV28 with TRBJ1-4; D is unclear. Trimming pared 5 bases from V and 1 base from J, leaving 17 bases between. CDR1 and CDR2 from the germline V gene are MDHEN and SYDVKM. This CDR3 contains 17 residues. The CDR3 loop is CASSLPSAGKTNEKLFF. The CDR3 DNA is TGTGCCAGCAGTCTTCCATCCGCAGGCAAAACTAATGAAAAACTGTTTTTT.

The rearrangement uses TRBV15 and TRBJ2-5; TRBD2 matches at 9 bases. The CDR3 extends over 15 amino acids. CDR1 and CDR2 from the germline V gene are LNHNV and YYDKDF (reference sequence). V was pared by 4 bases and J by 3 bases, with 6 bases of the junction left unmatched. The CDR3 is CATSNPTSGEETQYF. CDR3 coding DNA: TGTGCCACCAGCAACCCGACTAGCGGAGAAGAGACCCAGTACTTC. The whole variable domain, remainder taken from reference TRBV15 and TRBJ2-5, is DAMVIQNPRYQVTQFGKPVTLSCSQTLNHNVMYWYQQKSSQAPKLLFHYYDKDFNNEADTPDNFQSRRPNTSFCFLDIRSPGLGDTAMYLCATSNPTSGEETQYFGPGTRLLVL.

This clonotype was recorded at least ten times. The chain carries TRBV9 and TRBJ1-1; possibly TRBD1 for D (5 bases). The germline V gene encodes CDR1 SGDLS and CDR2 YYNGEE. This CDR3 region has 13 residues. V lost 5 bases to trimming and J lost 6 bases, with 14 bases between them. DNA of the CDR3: TGTGCCAGCAGTTTTGGGGGTGCGGCTGAAGCTTTCTTT. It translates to CASSFGGAAEAFF.

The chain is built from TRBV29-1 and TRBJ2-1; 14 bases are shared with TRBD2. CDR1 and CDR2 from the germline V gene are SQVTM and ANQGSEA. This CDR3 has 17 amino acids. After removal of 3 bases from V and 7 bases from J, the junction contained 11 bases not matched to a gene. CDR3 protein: CSVEGLAGDRTGNEQFF. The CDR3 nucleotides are TGCAGCGTTGAGGGACTAGCGGGAGACCGAACAGGGAATGAGCAGTTCTTC.

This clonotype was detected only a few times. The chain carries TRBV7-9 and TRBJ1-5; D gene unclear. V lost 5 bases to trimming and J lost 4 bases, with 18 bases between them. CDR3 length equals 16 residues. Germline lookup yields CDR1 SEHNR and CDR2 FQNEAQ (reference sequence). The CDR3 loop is CASSDSGEQPNQPQHF. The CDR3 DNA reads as TGTGCCAGCAGCGATTCGGGTGAGCAGCCGAATCAGCCCCAGCATTTT. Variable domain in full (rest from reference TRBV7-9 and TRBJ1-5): DTGVSQNPRHKITKRGQNVTFRCDPISEHNRLYWYRQTLGQGPEFLTYFQNEAQLEKSRLLSDRFSAERPKGSFSTLEIQRTEQGDSAMYLCASSDSGEQPNQPQHFGDGTRLSIL.

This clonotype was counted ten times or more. The CDR3 sequence is CSARSASGKTDTQYF. The DNA for the CDR3 is TGCAGTGCTAGATCGGCTAGCGGGAAAACAGATACGCAGTATTTT. The chain is built from TRBV20-1 and TRBJ2-3; 9 bases are a match to TRBD2. V lost 2 bases and J lost 3; bases outside the gene matches: 6. This CDR3 comprises 15 residues. In germline, CDR1 is DFQATT, CDR2 SNEGSKA (reference sequence).

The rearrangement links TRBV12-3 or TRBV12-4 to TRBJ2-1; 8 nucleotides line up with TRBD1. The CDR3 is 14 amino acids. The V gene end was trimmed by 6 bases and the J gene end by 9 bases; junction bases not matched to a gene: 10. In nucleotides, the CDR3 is TGTGCCAGCAGCCCCCGACAGGGGTGGACTGAGCAGTTCTTC. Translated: CASSPRQGWTEQFF.